This record looks at one T cell receptor beta chain sequence and its context. Repertoires were generated with immunoSEQ multiplex PCR, while TCRdb's copy carries only in-frame clones and drops some. The sample comprises some 380,000 clones, 90% of which are singletons, and about 6.8% rests with the top ten. The record originates from a study of blood T cell repertoires in COVID-19. Overall study: Acute and convalescent COVID-19 specimens originated in the United States, Italy and Spain.

CDR1 and CDR2 from the germline V gene are SQVTM and ANQGSEA. CDR3 size: 11 residues. V gave up 4 bases and J gave up 8 bases, with 8 bases separating them. Sequences were obtained from peripheral blood. The V gene is TRBV29-1, the J gene TRBJ2-2; no definite D call. This clonotype was sampled from a man between 18 and 29 years old with active or convalescent COVID-19. The CDR3 region is CSVGVLGELFF. CDR3 bases: TGCAGCGTTGGAGTTTTGGGGGAGCTGTTTTTT.